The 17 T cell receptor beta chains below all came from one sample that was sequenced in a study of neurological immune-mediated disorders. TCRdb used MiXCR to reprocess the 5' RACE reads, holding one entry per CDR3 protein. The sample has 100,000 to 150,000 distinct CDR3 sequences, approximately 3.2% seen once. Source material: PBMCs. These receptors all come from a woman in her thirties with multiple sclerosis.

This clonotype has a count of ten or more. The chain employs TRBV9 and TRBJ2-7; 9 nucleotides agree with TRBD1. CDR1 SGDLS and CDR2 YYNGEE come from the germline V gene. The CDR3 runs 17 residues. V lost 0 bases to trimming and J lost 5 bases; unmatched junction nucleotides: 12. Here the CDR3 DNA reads TGTGCCAGCAGCGTAGGGGTTCGGGGACAGGGTACGAACGAGCAGTACTTC. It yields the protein CASSVGVRGQGTNEQYF.

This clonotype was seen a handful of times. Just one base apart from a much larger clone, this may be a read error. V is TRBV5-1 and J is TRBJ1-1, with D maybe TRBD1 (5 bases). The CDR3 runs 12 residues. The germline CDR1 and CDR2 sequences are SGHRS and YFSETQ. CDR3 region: CDSSLGVGEAFF. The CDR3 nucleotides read TGCGACAGCAGCTTGGGGGTGGGTGAAGCTTTCTTT.

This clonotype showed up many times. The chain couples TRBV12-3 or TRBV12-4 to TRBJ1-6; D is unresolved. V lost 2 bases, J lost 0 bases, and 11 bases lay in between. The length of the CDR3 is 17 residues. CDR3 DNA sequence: TGTGCCAGCAGTTTACGGAATCCGAGCTCCTATAATTCACCCCTCCACTTT. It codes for CASSLRNPSSYNSPLHF.

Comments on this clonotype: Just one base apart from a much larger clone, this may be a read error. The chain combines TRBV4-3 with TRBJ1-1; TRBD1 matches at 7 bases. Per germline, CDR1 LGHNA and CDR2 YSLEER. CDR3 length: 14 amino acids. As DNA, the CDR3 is TGCGCCAACAGCCAAGACCGGACAGGCACTGAAGCTTTCTTT. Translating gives CANSQDRTGTEAFF.

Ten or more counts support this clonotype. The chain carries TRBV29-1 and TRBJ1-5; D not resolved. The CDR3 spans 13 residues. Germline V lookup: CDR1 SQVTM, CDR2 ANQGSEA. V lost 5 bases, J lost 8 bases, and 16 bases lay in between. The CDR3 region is CSVRQTIKEPQHF. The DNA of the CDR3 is TGCAGCGTTAGGCAGACAATCAAGGAGCCCCAGCATTTT.

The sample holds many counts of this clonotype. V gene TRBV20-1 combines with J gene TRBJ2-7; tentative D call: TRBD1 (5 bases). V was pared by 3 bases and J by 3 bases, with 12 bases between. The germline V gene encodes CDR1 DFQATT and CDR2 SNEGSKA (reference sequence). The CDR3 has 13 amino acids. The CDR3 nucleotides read TGCAGTGCTAGTGGGGCCTTATTCTACGAGCAGTACTTC. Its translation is CSASGALFYEQYF.

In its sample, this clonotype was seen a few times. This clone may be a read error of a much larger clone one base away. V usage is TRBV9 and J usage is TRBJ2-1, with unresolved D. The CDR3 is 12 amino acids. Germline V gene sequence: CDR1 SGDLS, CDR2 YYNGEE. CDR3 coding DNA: TGTGACAGCAGCGTAAACGCCCATGAGCAGTTCTTC. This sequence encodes CDSSVNAHEQFF.

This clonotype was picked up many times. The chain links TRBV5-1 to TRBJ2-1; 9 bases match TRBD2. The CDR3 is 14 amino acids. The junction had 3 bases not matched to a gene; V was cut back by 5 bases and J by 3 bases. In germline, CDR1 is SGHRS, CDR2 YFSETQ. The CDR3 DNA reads TGCGCCAGCAGGAATAGCGGGAGCTACAATGAGCAGTTCTTC. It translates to CASRNSGSYNEQFF. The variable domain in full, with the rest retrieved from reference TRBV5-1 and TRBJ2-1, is KAGVTQTPRYLIKTRGQQVTLSCSPISGHRSVSWYQQTPGQGLQFLFEYFSETQRNKGNFPGRFSGRQFSNSRSEMNVSTLELGDSALYLCASRNSGSYNEQFFGPGTRLTVL.

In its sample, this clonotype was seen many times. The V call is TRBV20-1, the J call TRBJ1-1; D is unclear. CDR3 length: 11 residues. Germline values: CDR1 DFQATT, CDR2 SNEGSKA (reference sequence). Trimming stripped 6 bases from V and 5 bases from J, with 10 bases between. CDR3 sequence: CSADPGTEAFF. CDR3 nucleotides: TGCAGTGCAGACCCGGGGACTGAAGCTTTCTTT.

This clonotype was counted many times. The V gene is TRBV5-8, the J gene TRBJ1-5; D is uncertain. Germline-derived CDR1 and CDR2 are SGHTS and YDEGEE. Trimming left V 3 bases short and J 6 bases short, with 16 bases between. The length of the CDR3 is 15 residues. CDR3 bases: TGTGCCAGCAGCTCGGAGGGCAGCGTAGGTCAGCCCCAGCATTTT. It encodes CASSSEGSVGQPQHF. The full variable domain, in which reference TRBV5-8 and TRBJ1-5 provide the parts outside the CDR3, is EAGVTQSPTHLIKTRGQQATLRCSPISGHTSVYWYQQALGLGLQFLLWYDEGEERNRGNFPPRFSGRQFPNYSSELNVNALELEDSALYLCASSSEGSVGQPQHFGDGTRLSIL.

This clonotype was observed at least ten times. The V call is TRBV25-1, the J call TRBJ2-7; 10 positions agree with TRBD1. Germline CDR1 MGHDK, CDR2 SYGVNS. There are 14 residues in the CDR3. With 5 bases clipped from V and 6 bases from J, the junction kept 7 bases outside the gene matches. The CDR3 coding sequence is TGTGCCAGCAGTCACCGGGACAGGGGAGGCGAGCAGTACTTC. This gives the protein CASSHRDRGGEQYF.

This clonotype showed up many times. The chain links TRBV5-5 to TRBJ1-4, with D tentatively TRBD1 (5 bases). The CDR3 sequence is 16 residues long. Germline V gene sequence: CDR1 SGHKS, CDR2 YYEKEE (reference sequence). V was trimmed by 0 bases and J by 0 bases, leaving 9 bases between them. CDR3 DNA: TGTGCCAGCAGCTTGGGACAGCTCTCAACTAATGAAAAACTGTTTTTT. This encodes CASSLGQLSTNEKLFF.

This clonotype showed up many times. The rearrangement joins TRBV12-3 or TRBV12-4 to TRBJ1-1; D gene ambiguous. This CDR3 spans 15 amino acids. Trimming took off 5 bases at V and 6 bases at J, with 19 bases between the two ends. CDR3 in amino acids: CASSTSWGQRAEAFF. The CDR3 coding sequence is TGTGCCAGCAGTACGAGTTGGGGTCAGAGGGCTGAAGCTTTCTTT.

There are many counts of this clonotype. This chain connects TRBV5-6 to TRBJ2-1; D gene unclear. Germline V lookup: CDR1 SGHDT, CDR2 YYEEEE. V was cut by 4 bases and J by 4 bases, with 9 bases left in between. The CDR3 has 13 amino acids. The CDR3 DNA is TGTGCCAGCAGCCCGGACGTTTACAATGAGCAGTTCTTC. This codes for CASSPDVYNEQFF. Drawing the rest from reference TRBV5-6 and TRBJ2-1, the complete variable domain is DAGVTQSPTHLIKTRGQQVTLRCSPKSGHDTVSWYQQALGQGPQFIFQYYEEEERQRGNFPDRFSGHQFPNYSSELNVNALLLGDSALYLCASSPDVYNEQFFGPGTRLTVL.

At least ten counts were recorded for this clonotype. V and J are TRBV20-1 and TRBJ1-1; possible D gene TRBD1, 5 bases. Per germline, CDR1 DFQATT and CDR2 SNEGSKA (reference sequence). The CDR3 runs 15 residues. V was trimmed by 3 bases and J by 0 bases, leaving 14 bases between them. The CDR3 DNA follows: TGCAGTGCTAGTCCCGGGGGTTGGGTGAACACTGAAGCTTTCTTT. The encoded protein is CSASPGGWVNTEAFF.

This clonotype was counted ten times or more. The CDR3 region is CASSLTGVQPQHF. The DNA for the CDR3 is TGTGCCAGCAGCTTGACAGGGGTACAGCCCCAGCATTTT. V usage is TRBV7-9 and J usage is TRBJ1-5; TRBD1 aligns across 8 bases. Germline loops: CDR1 SEHNR, CDR2 FQNEAQ (reference sequence). This CDR3 contains 13 residues. V dropped 3 bases and J dropped 7; count of bases not matched to a gene: 2.

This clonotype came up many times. The CDR3 sequence: CASSTRGADGYTF. The CDR3 coding sequence is TGTGCCAGCTCGACTCGAGGGGCTGATGGCTACACCTTC. The chain couples TRBV18 to TRBJ1-2, with a tentative D call TRBD1 (5 bases). From germline, CDR1 is KGHSH and CDR2 LQKENI. CDR3 length: 13 residues. V lost 6 bases, J lost 6 bases, and 14 bases lay in between.